A selection of T cell receptor beta chains follows, all from one sample in a study of OX40 agonist ivuxolimab in advanced cancers. The table came from immunoSEQ multiplex PCR; TCRdb's copy has only in-frame clones and leaves some out. This table holds around 72,000 clones, roughly 80% found once. Sequenced material: CD4+ or CD8+ T cells sorted from blood, taken in a trial of the OX40 agonist ivuxolimab. These receptors all come from an adult with an advanced solid tumor such as melanoma, head and neck, liver or kidney cancer. CDR3s include the opening cysteine and the closing phenylalanine or tryptophan. A D gene is named only where the DNA matches it firmly. The size field is filled for only some rows; it gives once, few, many or a size class.

J: TRBJ2-7; V: TRBV7-3; size: .; D: .; DNA: TGTGCCAGCAGCACCAACTCTGGGCCGCAGTACTTC; CDR3: CASSTNSGPQYF
J: TRBJ1-1; V: TRBV20-1; size: .; D: .; DNA: TGCAGTGCGCCAAGGAACACTGAAGCTTTCTTT; CDR3: CSAPRNTEAFF
J: TRBJ2-1; V: TRBV7-9; size: .; D: .; DNA: TGTGCCAGCAGCCAGGACCAACGAGGGCAGTTCTTC; CDR3: CASSQDQRGQFF
J: TRBJ1-5; V: TRBV7-9; size: .; D: .; DNA: TGTGCCAGCAGCGCCCGAGGGGATAGCAATCAGCCCCAGCATTTT; CDR3: CASSARGDSNQPQHF
J: TRBJ1-1; V: TRBV6-1; size: .; D: .; DNA: TGTGCCAGCAGTAGACAGAGGAACACTGAAGCTTTCTTT; CDR3: CASSRQRNTEAFF
J: TRBJ1-1; V: TRBV7-9; size: .; D: TRBD1; DNA: TGTGCCAGCAGACGGGACAGGGTGGTCATTAACACTGAAGCTTTCTTT; CDR3: CASRRDRVVINTEAFF
J: TRBJ2-7; V: TRBV4-2; size: .; D: TRBD2; DNA: TGTGCCAGCAGCCAAGATCGACGGGGGAGGGCGATGGGGGAGCAGTACTTC; CDR3: CASSQDRRGRAMGEQYF
J: TRBJ1-2; V: TRBV6-1; size: .; D: TRBD1; DNA: TGTGCCAGCAGCACAGGGGTCGATGGCTACACCTTC; CDR3: CASSTGVDGYTF
J: TRBJ1-5; V: TRBV28; size: .; D: .; DNA: TGTGCCAGCAGCTTAGCCATATTCAATCAGCCCCAGCATTTT; CDR3: CASSLAIFNQPQHF
J: TRBJ1-4; V: TRBV5-1; size: .; D: .; DNA: TGCGCCAGCAGCGGACACAGTGCAACTAATGAAAAACTGTTTTTT; CDR3: CASSGHSATNEKLFF
J: TRBJ2-7; V: TRBV25-1; size: .; D: TRBD1; DNA: TGTGCCAGCAGTCAAAGGGACAGCAGGACACAGTACTTC; CDR3: CASSQRDSRTQYF
J: TRBJ1-1; V: TRBV7-8; size: .; D: TRBD1; DNA: TGTGCCAGCAGCCCCGGACAGGGTTGGGCCACTGAAGCTTTCTTT; CDR3: CASSPGQGWATEAFF
J: TRBJ1-3; V: TRBV27; size: .; D: TRBD1; DNA: TGTGCCAGCAGTCCCTGGACAGGGGGCGGAAACACCATATATTTT; CDR3: CASSPWTGGGNTIYF
J: TRBJ2-5; V: TRBV6-1; size: .; D: TRBD2; DNA: TGTGCCAGCAAACTAGCGGGAGTAGAGACCCAGTACTTC; CDR3: CASKLAGVETQYF
J: TRBJ2-7; V: TRBV14; size: many; D: TRBD2; DNA: TGTGCCAGCAGCTACGGGACTAGCCCACCCTACGAGCAGTACTTC; CDR3: CASSYGTSPPYEQYF
J: TRBJ1-1; V: TRBV6-5; size: .; D: .; DNA: TGTGCCAGCAGTTACTCTCCGGGGGTAGGCACTGAAGCTTTCTTT; CDR3: CASSYSPGVGTEAFF
J: TRBJ1-1; V: TRBV19; size: .; D: TRBD1; DNA: TGTGCCAGTAAAGACAGGGGGCGACTGAACACTGAAGCTTTCTTT; CDR3: CASKDRGRLNTEAFF
J: TRBJ1-2; V: TRBV6-1; size: once; D: TRBD1; DNA: TGTGCCAGCAGTGAAGCGGGTGGCAGGGGGCAAGGAGGCTACACCTTC; CDR3: CASSEAGGRGQGGYTF
J: TRBJ2-1; V: TRBV5-1; size: .; D: TRBD2; DNA: TGCGCCAGCAGCTTGTCGTCTAGCGGGAGGGCGGTTCAGTTCTTC; CDR3: CASSLSSSGRAVQFF
J: TRBJ2-7; V: TRBV6-6; size: .; D: .; DNA: TGTGCCAGCAGTTACTCGTGGCAGGTCCTCGAGCAGTACTTC; CDR3: CASSYSWQVLEQYF
J: TRBJ1-4; V: TRBV15; size: .; D: .; DNA: TGTGCCACCAGCAGGGGTCACACCCAGGGCGGGTTTGAAAAACTGTTTTTT; CDR3: CATSRGHTQGGFEKLFF
J: TRBJ2-7; V: TRBV19; size: .; D: TRBD2; DNA: TGTGCCAGTAATGGAGGTAGCGGGGGTACAATTCACGAGCAGTACTTC; CDR3: CASNGGSGGTIHEQYF
J: TRBJ2-7; V: TRBV19; size: .; D: .; DNA: TGTGCCAGCAGCGGCTCCGGGACGGCCCCCTACGAGCAGTACTTC; CDR3: CASSGSGTAPYEQYF
J: TRBJ1-2; V: TRBV6-1; size: .; D: .; DNA: TGTGCCAGCAGTGAAAGTCAGACGGACCACTATGGCTACACCTTC; CDR3: CASSESQTDHYGYTF
J: TRBJ2-5; V: TRBV6-7; size: .; D: TRBD2; DNA: TGTGCCAGCAGTCCGCGGACTAGCGGGAGGCTTCAAGAGACCCAGTACTTC; CDR3: CASSPRTSGRLQETQYF
J: TRBJ1-2; V: TRBV6-5; size: .; D: TRBD1; DNA: TGTGCCAGCAGTTACTCCGACAGGGTGGCTGGCTACACCTTC; CDR3: CASSYSDRVAGYTF
J: TRBJ1-6; V: TRBV4-1; size: few; D: .; DNA: TGCGCCAGCAGCCCGGAGAACCTCTGGGAGACGGGTGATAATTCACCCCTCCACTTT; CDR3: CASSPENLWETGDNSPLHF
J: TRBJ2-7; V: TRBV27; size: .; D: TRBD1; DNA: TGTGCCAGCAGTTGGGGACAGTCCTACGAGCAGTACTTC; CDR3: CASSWGQSYEQYF
J: TRBJ1-2; V: TRBV4-1; size: .; D: .; DNA: TGCGCCAGCAGCCAAGGGTTCCGACAGAATTCCTATGGCTACACCTTC; CDR3: CASSQGFRQNSYGYTF